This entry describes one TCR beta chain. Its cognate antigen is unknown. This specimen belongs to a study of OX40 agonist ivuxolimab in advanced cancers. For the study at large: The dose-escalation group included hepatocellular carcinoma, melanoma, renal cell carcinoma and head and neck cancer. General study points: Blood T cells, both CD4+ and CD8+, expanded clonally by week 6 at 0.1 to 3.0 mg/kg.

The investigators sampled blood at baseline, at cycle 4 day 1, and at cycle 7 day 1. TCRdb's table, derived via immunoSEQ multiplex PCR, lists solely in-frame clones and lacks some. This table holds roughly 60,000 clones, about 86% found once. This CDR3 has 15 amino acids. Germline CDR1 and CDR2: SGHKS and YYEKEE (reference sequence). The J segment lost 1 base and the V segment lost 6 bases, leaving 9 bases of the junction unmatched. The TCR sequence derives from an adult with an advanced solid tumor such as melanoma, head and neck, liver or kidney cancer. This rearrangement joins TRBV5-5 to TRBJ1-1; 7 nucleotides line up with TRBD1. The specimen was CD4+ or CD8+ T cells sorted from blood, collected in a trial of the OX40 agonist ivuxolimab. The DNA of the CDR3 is TGTGCCAGCAACCAGAAGGGGGCGGGGAACACTGAAGCTTTCTTT. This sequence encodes CASNQKGAGNTEAFF.